Listed here are 21 T cell receptor beta chains from one sample, sequenced in a study of blood T cell repertoires in COVID-19. Here immunoSEQ multiplex PCR was the method, and the copy in TCRdb shows in-frame clones only, minus some. The sample consists of under 200,000 clones, about 80% of them appearing once. The sample was PBMCs or T cells enriched from blood (not recorded which). The receptors were sampled from a man aged 50 to 60 who had recovered from COVID-19.

This CDR3 is CASSELSSAHEKLFF. The CDR3 DNA reads TGTGCCAGCAGTGAATTAAGCAGCGCCCATGAAAAACTGTTTTTT. The chain is built from TRBV6-1 and TRBJ1-4; D is uncertain. Germline CDR1 is MNHNS and CDR2 is SASEGT. Trimming left V 2 bases short and J 6 bases short, with 13 bases between. This CDR3 is built from 15 residues.

This clone was observed a handful of times. J is TRBJ2-3 and V is TRBV4-1; D gene uncertain. V lost 1 base and J lost 0, with 8 bases in between. Germline V gene lookup returns CDR1 MGHRA and CDR2 YSYEKL. The CDR3 has 15 residues. CDR3 residues: CASSQVQISTDTQYF. CDR3 in DNA: TGCGCCAGCAGCCAAGTTCAGATTAGCACAGATACGCAGTATTTT.

This clone was observed a handful of times. The rearrangement joins TRBV30 to TRBJ1-4; D remains ambiguous. V gave up 4 bases and J gave up 12 bases, with 21 bases separating them. CDR1 and CDR2 (germline): GTSNPN, SVGIG (reference sequence). The CDR3 is 14 amino acids. The CDR3 DNA sequence: TGTGCCTGGACCACCGGGTCCTTGTCCGGGGAACTGTTTTTT. Encoded protein: CAWTTGSLSGELFF.

This sequence joins TRBV7-3 and TRBJ2-6; 9 nucleotides align to TRBD1. Losses at the gene ends were 2 bases for V and 2 bases for J; bases not matched to a gene: 7. There are 18 residues in the CDR3. The germline V gene encodes CDR1 SGHTA and CDR2 FQGTGA. In DNA form, the CDR3 reads TGTGCCAGCAGCTTAGGGGGACAGGGAACTGCTGGGGCCAACGTCCTGACTTTC. Amino acid sequence: CASSLGGQGTAGANVLTF.

The V gene is TRBV11-3, the J gene TRBJ1-1, with a weak D call TRBD1 (5 bases). Trimming took 3 bases from V and 1 from J, leaving 9 bases between them. Per the germline V gene, CDR1 is SGHNT and CDR2 is YENEEA. The CDR3 has 14 residues. For the CDR3, the DNA is TGTGCCAGCAGCTTTATGGGGGGGAACACTGAAGCTTTCTTT. As protein: CASSFMGGNTEAFF.

Comment on this clone: The sample contains more than one DNA sequence encoding this CDR3. This sequence joins TRBV5-1 and TRBJ1-1; D possibly corresponds to TRBD1 (5 bases). V lost 3 bases and J lost 2, with 8 bases in between. This CDR3 is 13 amino acids long. Germline CDR1 SGHRS, CDR2 YFSETQ. The CDR3 nucleotides are TGCGCCAGCAGCTATACAGGCAACACTGAAGCTTTCTTT. This translates into CASSYTGNTEAFF.

This sequence joins TRBV19 and TRBJ1-1; D is undetermined. The V and J ends lost 8 bases and 5 bases respectively, with 12 bases between them. The CDR3 loop spans 12 amino acids. Germline-derived CDR1 and CDR2 are LNHDA and SQIVND (reference sequence). CDR3: CASFKRSTEAFF. CDR3 DNA: TGTGCCAGTTTCAAGAGGAGTACTGAAGCTTTCTTT.

This chain uses TRBV20-1 with TRBJ1-2; TRBD1 agrees at 7 bases. This CDR3 has 13 residues. Germline V gene data show CDR1 as DFQATT and CDR2 as SNEGSKA (reference sequence). The ends lost 3 bases at V and 7 bases at J; junction bases unmatched: 8. The CDR3 nucleotides are TGCAGTGCTAGTCTGGCAGGGGGAGGTGGCTACACCTTC. Protein product: CSASLAGGGGYTF.

The V and J genes are TRBV12-3 or TRBV12-4 and TRBJ2-7; 7 nucleotides line up with TRBD1. The CDR3 covers 12 residues. J was trimmed by 5 bases and V by 4 bases; bases with no gene match: 2. The CDR3 reads CASSWTGDEQYF. As DNA, the CDR3 is TGTGCCAGCAGTTGGACAGGCGACGAGCAGTACTTC.

The chain couples TRBV7-2 to TRBJ2-7; 8 bases match TRBD1. The CDR3 length is 13 residues. Losses at the gene ends were 5 bases for V and 6 bases for J; bases not matched to a gene: 6. Germline V gene data show CDR1 as SGHTA and CDR2 as FQGNSA. DNA for the CDR3: TGTGCCAGCAGCCCAAGGACAGGGTCCGAGCAGTACTTC. This translates into CASSPRTGSEQYF.

In nucleotides, the CDR3 is TGTGCCAGCAGCGTAGACGCAGCGGGGGGCCTTTACAATGAGCAGTTCTTC. This sequence encodes CASSVDAAGGLYNEQFF. The chain couples TRBV9 to TRBJ2-1; 9 bases are shared with TRBD2. V gave up 0 bases and J gave up 4 bases; unmatched junction bases: 8. CDR1 is SGDLS and CDR2 is YYNGEE in the germline V gene. The CDR3 sequence is 17 residues long.

DNA of the CDR3: TGTGCCAGCAGCATAAAGCTGAACACTGAAGCTTTCTTT. This translates into CASSIKLNTEAFF. V is TRBV7-9 and J is TRBJ1-1; D gene unclear. Trimming took off 5 bases at V and 0 bases at J, with 7 bases between the two ends. The germline gives CDR1 SEHNR, CDR2 FQNEAQ (reference sequence). The CDR3 sequence is 13 residues long.

This clone was found once. This chain links TRBV18 with TRBJ2-1; tentatively, D is TRBD1 (9 bases). Trimming shortened V by 4 bases and J by 13 bases, and 26 bases separated the two germline ends. This CDR3 region has 16 residues. CDR1 is KGHSH, CDR2 LQKENI, per germline. The CDR3 DNA is TGTGCCAGCTCACAACGGGAGGGACAGGGCCTTCTCGCACAGTTCTTC. Translation: CASSQREGQGLLAQFF. Combining the CDR3 with reference TRBV18 and TRBJ2-1 gives the whole variable domain NAGVMQNPRHLVRRRGQEARLRCSPMKGHSHVYWYRQLPEEGLKFMVYLQKENIIDESGMPKERFSAEFPKEGPSILRIQQVVRGDSAAYFCASSQREGQGLLAQFFGPGTRLTVL.

This chain connects TRBV13 to TRBJ2-7; TRBD1 might be the D (5 bases). The CDR3 loop spans 15 amino acids. Germline loops: CDR1 PRHDT, CDR2 FYEKMQ (reference sequence). Trimming left V 4 bases short and J 0 bases short, with 13 bases between. Here the CDR3 DNA reads TGTGCCAGCAGCTCGCCCGGCAGGGTCTCCTACGAGCAGTACTTC. It specifies CASSSPGRVSYEQYF.

This chain links TRBV30 with TRBJ1-2; D is unclear. The CDR3 runs 14 residues. V lost 1 base to trimming and J lost 4 bases, with 13 bases between them. Germline V lookup: CDR1 GTSNPN, CDR2 SVGIG (reference sequence). The CDR3 sequence: CAWSGGGFSYGYTF. The CDR3 DNA reads as TGTGCCTGGAGTGGTGGAGGGTTCTCCTATGGCTACACCTTC.

V usage is TRBV4-1 and J usage is TRBJ1-5; 9 positions match TRBD1. Germline trimming cut 6 bases from V and 1 base from J; bases unmatched to any gene: 10. Germline lookup yields CDR1 MGHRA and CDR2 YSYEKL. There are 17 residues in the CDR3. CDR3 loop: CASRSVQGALSNQPQHF. As DNA, the CDR3 is TGCGCCAGCAGAAGTGTACAGGGGGCGTTAAGCAATCAGCCCCAGCATTTT.

This chain joins TRBV18 and TRBJ1-2; 8 bases are a match to TRBD1. The CDR3 has 13 residues. Germline loops: CDR1 KGHSH, CDR2 LQKENI. The V and J ends lost 1 base and 8 bases, in that order; junction bases with no gene match: 3. CDR3 sequence (DNA): TGTGCCAGCTCACCACTGACAGGGGAAGGCTACACCTTC. It codes for CASSPLTGEGYTF.

This clone is a singleton in its sample. This sequence joins TRBV11-1 and TRBJ2-1; 9 nucleotides agree with TRBD2. The junction had 6 bases not matched to a gene; V was cut back by 3 bases and J by 9 bases. There are 14 residues in the CDR3. Germline CDR1 reads SGHAT; CDR2 reads FQDESV (reference sequence). CDR3 amino acids: CASSFGTSRGEQFF. CDR3 sequence (DNA): TGTGCCAGCAGCTTCGGGACTAGCAGGGGTGAGCAGTTCTTC.

The gene calls are TRBV7-9 and TRBJ2-2; 9 positions agree with TRBD1. From germline, CDR1 is SEHNR and CDR2 FQNEAQ (reference sequence). The ends lost 5 bases at V and 2 bases at J; junction bases unmatched: 6. This CDR3 region has 16 residues. DNA for the CDR3: TGTGCCAGCAGCCGCAACAGGGGGCCAAACACCGGGGAGCTGTTTTTT. This translates into CASSRNRGPNTGELFF.

The chain employs TRBV9 and TRBJ2-6, with D tentatively TRBD1 (5 bases). There are 17 residues in the CDR3. Trimming shortened V by 6 bases and J by 0 bases, and 16 bases separated the two germline ends. CDR1 is SGDLS and CDR2 is YYNGEE in the germline V gene. The CDR3 reads CASTNWGPVSGANVLTF. The CDR3 nucleotides are TGTGCCAGCACTAATTGGGGCCCCGTCTCTGGGGCCAACGTCCTGACTTTC. Supplemented by reference TRBV9 and TRBJ2-6, the full variable domain reads DSGVTQTPKHLITATGQRVTLRCSPRSGDLSVYWYQQSLDQGLQFLIQYYNGEERAKGNILERFSAQQFPDLHSELNLSSLELGDSALYFCASTNWGPVSGANVLTFGAGSRLTVL.

This CDR3 reads CASMYGKTGGSGNTIYF. CDR3 DNA: TGTGCCAGCATGTATGGAAAAACAGGGGGATCTGGAAACACCATATATTTT. The chain joins TRBV11-2 to TRBJ1-3; 8 nucleotides agree with TRBD1. Germline V gene lookup returns CDR1 SGHAT and CDR2 FQNNGV. Unmatched junction bases numbered 12, after V lost 7 bases and J lost 1 base. This CDR3 has 17 amino acids.